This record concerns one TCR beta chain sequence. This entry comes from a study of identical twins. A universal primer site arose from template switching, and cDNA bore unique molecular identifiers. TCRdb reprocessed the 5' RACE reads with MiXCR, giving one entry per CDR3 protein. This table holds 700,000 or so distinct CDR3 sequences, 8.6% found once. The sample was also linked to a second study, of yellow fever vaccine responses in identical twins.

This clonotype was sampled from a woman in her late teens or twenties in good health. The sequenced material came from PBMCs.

CDR3 residues: CASSLQGYSYEQYF. CDR3 nucleotide sequence: TGCGCCAGCAGCTTACAGGGTTACTCCTACGAGCAGTACTTC. This sequence joins TRBV5-1 and TRBJ2-7; possibly TRBD1 for D (6 bases). CDR3 length: 14 amino acids. Germline V lookup: CDR1 SGHRS, CDR2 YFSETQ. The V end was cut by 2 bases, the J end by 0 bases, with 9 bases between.